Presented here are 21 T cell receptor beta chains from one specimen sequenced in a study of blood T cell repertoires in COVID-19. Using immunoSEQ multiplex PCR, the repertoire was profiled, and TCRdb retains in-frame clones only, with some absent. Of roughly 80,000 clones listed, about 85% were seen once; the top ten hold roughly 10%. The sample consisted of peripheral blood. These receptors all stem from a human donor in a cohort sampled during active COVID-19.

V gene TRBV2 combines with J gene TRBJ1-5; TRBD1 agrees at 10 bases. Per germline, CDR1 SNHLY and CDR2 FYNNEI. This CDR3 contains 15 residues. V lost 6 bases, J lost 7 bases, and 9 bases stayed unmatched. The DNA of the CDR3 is TGTGCCAGCAGCACCGGGACAGGGGAAGGACAGCCCCAGCATTTT. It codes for CASSTGTGEGQPQHF.

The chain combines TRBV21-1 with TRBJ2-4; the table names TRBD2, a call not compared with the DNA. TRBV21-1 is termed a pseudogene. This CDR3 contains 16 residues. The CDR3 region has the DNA TGTGCCAGCAGCAAAGGGGAGCCAGCGAGGAAAAACATTCAGTACTTC. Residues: CASSKGEPARKNIQYF.

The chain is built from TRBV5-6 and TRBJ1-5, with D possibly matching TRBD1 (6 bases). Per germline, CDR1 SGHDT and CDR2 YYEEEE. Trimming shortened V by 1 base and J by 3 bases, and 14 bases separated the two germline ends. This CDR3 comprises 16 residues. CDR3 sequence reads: CASSLRTALNNQPQHF. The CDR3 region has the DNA TGTGCCAGCAGCTTGAGGACAGCCCTCAACAATCAGCCCCAGCATTTT.

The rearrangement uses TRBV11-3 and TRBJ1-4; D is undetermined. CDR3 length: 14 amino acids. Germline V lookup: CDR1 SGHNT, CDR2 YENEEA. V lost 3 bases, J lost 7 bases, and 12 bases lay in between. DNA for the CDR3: TGTGCCAGCAGCTTCGGAACGGGAGGTGAAAAACTGTTTTTT. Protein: CASSFGTGGEKLFF.

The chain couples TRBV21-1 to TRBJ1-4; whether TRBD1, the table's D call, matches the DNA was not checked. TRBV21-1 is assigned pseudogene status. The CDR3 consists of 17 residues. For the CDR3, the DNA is TGTGCCAGCAGCAAGGGACATTCGGAAGCAACTAATGAAAAACTGTTTTTT. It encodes CASSKGHSEATNEKLFF.

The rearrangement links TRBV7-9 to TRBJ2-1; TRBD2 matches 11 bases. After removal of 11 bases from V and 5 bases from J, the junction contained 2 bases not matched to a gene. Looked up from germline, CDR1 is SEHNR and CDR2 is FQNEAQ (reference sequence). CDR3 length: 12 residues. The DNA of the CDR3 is TGTGCCGGGGGACTAGCGGACAATGAGCAGTTCTTC. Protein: CAGGLADNEQFF.

The CDR3, as DNA: TGCGCCAGCAGCCAAGGACAGGGAAGGACCTACGAGCAGTACTTC. Protein: CASSQGQGRTYEQYF. The V gene is TRBV4-1, the J gene TRBJ2-7; TRBD1 matches at 7 bases. Trimming removed 1 base from V and 2 bases from J; junction bases left unmatched: 5. The germline gives CDR1 MGHRA, CDR2 YSYEKL. The CDR3 covers 15 residues.

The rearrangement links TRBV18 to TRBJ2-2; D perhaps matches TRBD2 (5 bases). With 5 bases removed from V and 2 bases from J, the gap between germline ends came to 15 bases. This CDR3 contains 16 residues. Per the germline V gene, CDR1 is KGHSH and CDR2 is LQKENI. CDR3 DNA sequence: TGTGCCAGCTCATCGCCTGAGGGCAGAAACACCGGGGAGCTGTTTTTT. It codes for CASSSPEGRNTGELFF.

The CDR3, as DNA: TGCAGCGTTGTCAGGCCCGAAAGCGGTGAAAAACTGTTTTTT. It codes for CSVVRPESGEKLFF. The J gene is TRBJ1-4, the V gene TRBV29-1, with D hard to call. V lost 4 bases and J 7 bases, leaving 16 bases between the germline ends. CDR1 SQVTM and CDR2 ANQGSEA come from the germline V gene. CDR3 length equals 14 residues.

The CDR3 DNA reads as TGTGCCAGCAGTTTAAGGCCGGGACAGGCTGGAAACACCATATATTTT. This codes for CASSLRPGQAGNTIYF. This chain connects TRBV28 to TRBJ1-3; 8 bases agree with TRBD1. The trim removed 2 bases at V and 2 bases at J, leaving 5 bases unmatched. There are 16 residues in the CDR3. Germline-derived CDR1 and CDR2 are MDHEN and SYDVKM.

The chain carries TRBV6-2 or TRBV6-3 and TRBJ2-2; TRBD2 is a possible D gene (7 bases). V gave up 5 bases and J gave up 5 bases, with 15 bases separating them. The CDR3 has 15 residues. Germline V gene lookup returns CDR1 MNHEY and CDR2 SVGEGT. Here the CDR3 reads CASSAGGLGTGELFF. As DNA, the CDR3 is TGTGCCAGCAGTGCCGGGGGGCTGGGAACCGGGGAGCTGTTTTTT.

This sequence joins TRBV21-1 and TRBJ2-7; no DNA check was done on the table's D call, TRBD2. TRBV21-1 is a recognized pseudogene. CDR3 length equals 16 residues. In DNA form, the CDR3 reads TGTGCCAGCAGCAAAGCTAGGACCCTCCCGGGAGACGAGCAGTACTTC. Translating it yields CASSKARTLPGDEQYF.

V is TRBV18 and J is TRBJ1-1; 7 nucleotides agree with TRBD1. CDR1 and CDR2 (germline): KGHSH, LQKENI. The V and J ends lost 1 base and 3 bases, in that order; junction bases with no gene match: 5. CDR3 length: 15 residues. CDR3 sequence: CASSPQGARYTEAFF. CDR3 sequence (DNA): TGTGCCAGCTCACCACAGGGGGCCAGGTACACTGAAGCTTTCTTT.

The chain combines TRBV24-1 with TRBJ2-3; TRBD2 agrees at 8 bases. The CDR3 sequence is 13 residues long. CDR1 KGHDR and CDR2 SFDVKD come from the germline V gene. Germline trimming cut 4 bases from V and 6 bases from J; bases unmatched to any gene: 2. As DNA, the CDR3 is TGTGCCACCAGTGACGGGGGGGCCGATACGCAGTATTTT. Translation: CATSDGGADTQYF.

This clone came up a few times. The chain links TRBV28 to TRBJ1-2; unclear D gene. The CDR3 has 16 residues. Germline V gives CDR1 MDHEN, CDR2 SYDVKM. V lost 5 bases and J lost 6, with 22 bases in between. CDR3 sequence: CASSPPSLGGWDGYTF. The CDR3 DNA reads TGTGCCAGCAGTCCCCCATCTTTGGGAGGGTGGGATGGCTACACCTTC.

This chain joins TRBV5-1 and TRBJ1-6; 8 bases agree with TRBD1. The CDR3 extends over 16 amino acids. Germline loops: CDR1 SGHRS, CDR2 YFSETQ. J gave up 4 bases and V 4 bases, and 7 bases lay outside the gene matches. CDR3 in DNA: TGCGCCAGCAGCCAGACAGGGGATGTTTATAATTCACCCCTCCACTTT. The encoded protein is CASSQTGDVYNSPLHF.

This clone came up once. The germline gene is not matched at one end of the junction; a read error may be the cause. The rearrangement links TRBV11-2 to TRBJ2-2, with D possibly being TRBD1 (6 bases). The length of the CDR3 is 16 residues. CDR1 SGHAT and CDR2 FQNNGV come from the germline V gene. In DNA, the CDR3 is TGTGCCAGCAGCTTAGGGTCGAGGGGGAACACCGAGGAGCTGTTTTTT. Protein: CASSLGSRGNTEELFF.

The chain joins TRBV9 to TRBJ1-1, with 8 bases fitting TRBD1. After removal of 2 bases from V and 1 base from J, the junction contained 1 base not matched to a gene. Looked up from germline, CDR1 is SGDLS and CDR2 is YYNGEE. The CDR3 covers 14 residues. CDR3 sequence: CASSVTGENTEAFF. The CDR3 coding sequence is TGTGCCAGCAGCGTGACAGGGGAGAACACTGAAGCTTTCTTT. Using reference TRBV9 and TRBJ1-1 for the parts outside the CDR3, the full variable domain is DSGVTQTPKHLITATGQRVTLRCSPRSGDLSVYWYQQSLDQGLQFLIQYYNGEERAKGNILERFSAQQFPDLHSELNLSSLELGDSALYFCASSVTGENTEAFFGQGTRLTVV.

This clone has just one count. The CDR3 sequence: CASSPAGGYGYTF. CDR3 DNA: TGTGCCAGCTCACCCGCAGGGGGATATGGCTACACCTTC. The gene calls are TRBV18 and TRBJ1-2, with 7 bases lining up with TRBD1. Losses at the gene ends were 3 bases for V and 5 bases for J; bases not matched to a gene: 3. The CDR3 length is 13 residues. Germline CDR1 and CDR2: KGHSH and LQKENI.

CDR3 loop: CASSPSGGVTDTQYF. CDR3 bases: TGTGCCAGCAGCCCTTCGGGGGGGGTCACAGATACGCAGTATTTT. The V and J genes are TRBV3-1 (or the pseudogene TRBV3-2) and TRBJ2-3, with 8 bases fitting TRBD2. The CDR3 extends over 15 amino acids. Trimming at V came to 4 bases and at J to 2 bases, leaving 5 bases not matched to a gene. Looked up from germline, CDR1 is LGHDT and CDR2 is YNNKEL (reference sequence).

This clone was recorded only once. The CDR3 DNA reads as TGTGCCAGCAGTTACCCAGGGATCTCGGGCTATGGCTACACCTTC. It is translated as CASSYPGISGYGYTF. The chain uses TRBV6-6 and TRBJ1-2, with D tentatively TRBD1 (5 bases). Germline CDR1 and CDR2: MNHNY and SVGAGI (reference sequence). The CDR3 contains 15 residues. Trimming took 2 bases from V and 4 from J, leaving 14 bases between them.